This passage covers 22 T cell receptor beta chains from one sample sequenced in a study of spatial heterogeneity in lung cancer. Time point: sample taken at primary tumor resection. MiXCR was run by TCRdb on the 5' RACE reads, yielding one entry per CDR3 protein. The table lists approximately 40,000 distinct CDR3 sequences, 6.5% to 8.5% of them singletons, with around 30% in the top ten. The sequenced sample was PBMCs, obtained at surgery. The source of these receptors is a male donor with early-stage non-small cell lung cancer.

This clonotype has a handful of counts. This chain connects TRBV5-4 to TRBJ1-2; TRBD1 might be the D (6 bases). The CDR3 sequence is 14 residues long. V dropped 0 bases and J dropped 2 bases, with 8 bases sitting between them. Germline V gene data show CDR1 as SGHNT and CDR2 as YYREEE (reference sequence). The CDR3 sequence: CASSLEDRNYGYTF. DNA of the CDR3: TGTGCCAGCAGCTTGGAGGACAGAAACTATGGCTACACCTTC.

The chain has TRBV19 and TRBJ2-2; D is possibly TRBD1 (5 bases). CDR1 LNHDA and CDR2 SQIVND come from the germline V gene (reference sequence). The CDR3 has 14 residues. Trimming removed 7 bases from V and 1 base from J, with 10 bases in between. CDR3 coding DNA: TGTGCCAGTACCCTAAGGGGGAACACCGGGGAGCTGTTTTTT. It translates to CASTLRGNTGELFF.

This clonotype has a handful of counts. This chain joins TRBV20-1 and TRBJ2-5, with 10 bases fitting TRBD1. Germline V lookup: CDR1 DFQATT, CDR2 SNEGSKA (reference sequence). The CDR3 is 14 residues long. V trimming: 4 bases; J trimming: 3 bases; junction bases outside the gene matches: 5. Here the CDR3 reads CSANGGTGEETQYF. In DNA, the CDR3 is TGCAGTGCTAACGGCGGGACAGGGGAAGAGACCCAGTACTTC.

This clonotype has at least ten counts. The chain links TRBV7-6 to TRBJ1-5; perhaps TRBD1 as D (5 bases). Germline V lookup: CDR1 SGHVS, CDR2 FNYEAQ. Between the trimmed V and J ends, which lost 0 bases and 4 bases, there was a span of 10 bases. This CDR3 comprises 15 residues. The CDR3 DNA follows: TGTGCCAGCAGCTTAGCGTCTGGGGCGAATCAGCCCCAGCATTTT. It specifies CASSLASGANQPQHF.

There are a few counts of this clonotype. J is TRBJ2-3 and V is TRBV6-5; D not resolved. The CDR3 is 14 residues long. Trimming shortened V by 5 bases and J by 1 base, and 10 bases separated the two germline ends. CDR1 is MNHEY and CDR2 is SVGAGI in the germline V gene. The CDR3 loop is CASSPIQGTDTQYF. The CDR3 DNA sequence: TGTGCCAGCAGTCCAATCCAGGGCACAGATACGCAGTATTTT.

This clonotype was found a few times. V gene TRBV12-3 or TRBV12-4 combines with J gene TRBJ2-6; TRBD2 agrees at 7 bases. Trimming cost V 8 bases and J 0 bases; bases outside gene matches: 4. The CDR3 has 15 residues. CDR3 nucleotides: TGTGCCAGCTCGGGGGGAGCCTCTGGGGCCAACGTCCTGACTTTC. This sequence encodes CASSGGASGANVLTF.

Many counts were recorded for this clonotype. The gene calls are TRBV7-2 and TRBJ1-5; 7 bases are shared with TRBD1. With V trimmed by 4 bases and J by 4 bases, 7 bases remained unmatched. From germline, CDR1 is SGHTA and CDR2 FQGNSA. This CDR3 comprises 15 residues. The CDR3 DNA reads as TGTGCCAGCAGCTCACGACAGGGTGCGAATCAGCCCCAGCATTTT. It codes for CASSSRQGANQPQHF.

Many counts were recorded for this clonotype. In DNA form, the CDR3 reads TGTGCCAGCAGTCTGACTAGCGGGAGGTTTTACGAGCAGTACGTC. This gives the protein CASSLTSGRFYEQYV. V gene TRBV6-5 combines with J gene TRBJ2-7; 13 bases are shared with TRBD2. CDR3 length: 15 residues. Trimming at V came to 5 bases and at J to 4 bases, leaving 5 bases not matched to a gene. The germline V gene has CDR1 MNHEY and CDR2 SVGAGI.

This clonotype was seen repeatedly, ten times or more. The chain combines TRBV12-3 or TRBV12-4 with TRBJ1-2, with D tentatively TRBD1 (5 bases). CDR3 length: 12 residues. V was cut by 8 bases and J by 2 bases, with 9 bases left in between. CDR3: CASARDNYGYTF. CDR3 nucleotides: TGTGCCAGCGCCCGGGACAACTATGGCTACACCTTC.

About this clonotype: An end of the junction differs from the germline gene, which may be a read error. The chain joins TRBV7-8 to TRBJ2-7; 11 nucleotides line up with TRBD2. This CDR3 region has 17 residues. CDR1 is SGHVS and CDR2 is FQNEAQ in the germline V gene. CDR3 amino acids: CACSLASSGGKQYEQYF. CDR3 nucleotide sequence: TGTGCCTGCAGCTTAGCGTCTAGCGGGGGGAAACAGTACGAGCAGTACTTC.

This clonotype was counted ten times or more. The gene calls are TRBV5-1 and TRBJ1-6, with D hard to call. The V and J ends lost 0 bases and 12 bases respectively, with 7 bases between them. The CDR3 spans 12 residues. Germline V lookup: CDR1 SGHRS, CDR2 YFSETQ. CDR3: CASSLGDGPLHF. For the CDR3, the DNA is TGCGCCAGCAGCTTGGGTGACGGACCCCTCCACTTT.

The table lists this clonotype with many counts. The rearrangement uses TRBV5-1 and TRBJ1-1; no clear D. V was shortened by 0 bases and J by 2 bases, with 8 bases between the two germline ends. This CDR3 contains 14 residues. Germline V gene sequence: CDR1 SGHRS, CDR2 YFSETQ. The DNA of the CDR3 is TGCGCCAGCAGCTTGGCCTTGGGAAACACTGAAGCTTTCTTT. Amino acids: CASSLALGNTEAFF.

This clonotype turned up a few times. The genes are TRBV6-2 or TRBV6-3 and TRBJ1-1; D is unresolved. This CDR3 is built from 13 residues. The germline gives CDR1 MNHEY, CDR2 SVGEGT. The V end lost 2 bases, the J end lost 1 base, and 5 bases lay between the germline ends. CDR3 DNA sequence: TGTGCCAGCAGTTACATAAGGAACACTGAAGCTTTCTTT. Amino acid sequence: CASSYIRNTEAFF.

This chain links TRBV3-1 with TRBJ2-3, with 9 bases aligning to TRBD2. Germline V gene lookup returns CDR1 LGHDT and CDR2 YNNKEL (reference sequence). V trimming: 4 bases; J trimming: 5 bases; junction bases outside the gene matches: 4. The CDR3 sequence is 14 residues long. CDR3 amino acids: CASSRGGAVDTQYF. The CDR3 coding sequence is TGTGCCAGCAGCCGCGGGGGGGCCGTAGATACGCAGTATTTT.

This clonotype was seen ten or more times. The chain combines TRBV12-5 with TRBJ2-5; the D is unclear. This CDR3 is 12 amino acids long. Germline V gives CDR1 LGHNT, CDR2 FRNRAP. The V and J ends lost 9 bases and 2 bases respectively, with 10 bases between them. The CDR3 here is CASATTQETQYF. CDR3 DNA sequence: TGTGCTAGCGCGACCACTCAAGAGACCCAGTACTTC. Full variable domain (outside the CDR3, taken from reference TRBV12-5 and TRBJ2-5): DARVTQTPRHKVTEMGQEVTMRCQPILGHNTVFWYRQTMMQGLELLAYFRNRAPLDDSGMPKDRFSAEMPDATLATLKIQPSEPRDSAVYFCASATTQETQYFGPGTRLLVL.

This clonotype has just a few counts. The chain recombines TRBV24-1 with TRBJ1-5, with D unclear. The germline gives CDR1 KGHDR, CDR2 SFDVKD. V was shortened by 6 bases and J by 1 base, with 15 bases between the two germline ends. The CDR3 is 16 amino acids. CDR3 residues: CATSRSGDRSNQPQHF. CDR3 nucleotides: TGTGCCACCAGTCGGAGCGGGGATCGGAGCAATCAGCCCCAGCATTTT.

This clonotype was seen at least ten times. This chain links TRBV20-1 with TRBJ1-4; 9 nucleotides align to TRBD1. The CDR3 is 13 amino acids. Germline-derived CDR1 and CDR2 are DFQATT and SNEGSKA (reference sequence). Unmatched junction bases numbered 3, after V lost 6 bases and J lost 4 bases. CDR3 residues: CSARTGVNEKLFF. Written as DNA, the CDR3 is TGCAGTGCCAGGACAGGGGTTAATGAAAAACTGTTTTTT.

This clonotype was observed at least ten times. The rearrangement uses TRBV6-2 or TRBV6-3 and TRBJ1-5; D call uncertain. With 6 bases removed from V and 13 bases from J, the gap between germline ends came to 22 bases. This CDR3 spans 14 amino acids. Germline V gives CDR1 MNHEY, CDR2 SVGEGT. The CDR3 DNA follows: TGTGCCAGCAGACCGGGCGGCCCCGGTGTAAATCAGCATTTT. Translated, it gives CASRPGGPGVNQHF.

There are many counts of this clonotype. The V call is TRBV12-3 or TRBV12-4, the J call TRBJ1-3, with 7 bases that match TRBD1. The CDR3 spans 13 residues. V was pared by 6 bases and J by 11 bases, with 10 bases of the junction left unmatched. CDR3 bases: TGTGCCAGCAGCACAGGGGTCCAAACGCCCATATATTTT. It encodes CASSTGVQTPIYF.

This clonotype was observed at least ten times. The chain uses TRBV7-8 and TRBJ2-3, with TRBD2 matching 10 bases. Unmatched junction bases numbered 3, after V lost 1 base and J lost 2 bases. CDR1 and CDR2 (germline): SGHVS, FQNEAQ. The CDR3 consists of 16 residues. The CDR3 DNA follows: TGTGCCAGCAGCTTAGTCCTAGCGGGGGCCACAGATACGCAGTATTTT. Translating it yields CASSLVLAGATDTQYF.

The V call is TRBV30, the J call TRBJ2-1, with a possible D match to TRBD1 (5 bases). The CDR3 runs to 14 residues. Trimming stripped 4 bases from V and 5 bases from J, with 15 bases between. The germline V gene has CDR1 GTSNPN and CDR2 SVGIG (reference sequence). CDR3 DNA: TGTGCCTGGAACTTTGACAGACCAAACAATGAGCAGTTCTTC. This gives the protein CAWNFDRPNNEQFF.

There are a few counts of this clonotype. The rearrangement links TRBV20-1 to TRBJ2-2, with 13 positions matching TRBD2. The length of the CDR3 is 16 residues. The trim removed 2 bases at V and 6 bases at J, leaving 6 bases unmatched. Germline V gene sequence: CDR1 DFQATT, CDR2 SNEGSKA (reference sequence). CDR3 sequence (DNA): TGCAGTGCTAGACAAACTAGCGGGAGGGCCCCCGGGGAGCTGTTTTTT. Its translation: CSARQTSGRAPGELFF.